Below, one TCR beta chain is given with its context. The sample belongs to a study of blood T cell repertoires in COVID-19. The wider study: Acute and convalescent COVID-19 samples came from the United States, Italy and Spain.

Per the original methods: Cell counts per sample came from amplifying reference gene primers. Only in-frame clones appear in the TCRdb table, and some are missing; sequencing was by immunoSEQ multiplex PCR. That table gives V, J and clone size, and the DNA gave D and trimming. The sample includes about 270,000 clones, about 90% of them seen just once. The study recruited people aged roughly 18 to 100 years across 20 to 30 US areas. Categorization into cohorts depended on clinical history that participants reported. Trimming took off 8 bases at V and 3 bases at J, with 20 bases between the two ends. Germline V lookup: CDR1 GTSNPN, CDR2 SVGIG (reference sequence). The CDR3 is made up of 14 amino acids.

Sequenced input: PBMCs or T cells enriched from blood (not recorded which). This rearrangement joins TRBV30 to TRBJ2-7; tentative D call: TRBD2 (5 bases). This receptor was obtained from a young woman with acute COVID-19. CDR3 protein: CALNPSSGGYEQYF. The CDR3 nucleotides read TGTGCCCTCAACCCCTCTAGTGGAGGCTACGAGCAGTACTTC. Full variable domain (outside the CDR3, taken from reference TRBV30 and TRBJ2-7): SQTIHQWPATLVQPVGSPLSLECTVEGTSNPNLYWYRQAAGRGLQLLFYSVGIGQISSEVPQNLSASRPQDRQFILSSKKLLLSDSGFYLCALNPSSGGYEQYFGPGTRLTVT.